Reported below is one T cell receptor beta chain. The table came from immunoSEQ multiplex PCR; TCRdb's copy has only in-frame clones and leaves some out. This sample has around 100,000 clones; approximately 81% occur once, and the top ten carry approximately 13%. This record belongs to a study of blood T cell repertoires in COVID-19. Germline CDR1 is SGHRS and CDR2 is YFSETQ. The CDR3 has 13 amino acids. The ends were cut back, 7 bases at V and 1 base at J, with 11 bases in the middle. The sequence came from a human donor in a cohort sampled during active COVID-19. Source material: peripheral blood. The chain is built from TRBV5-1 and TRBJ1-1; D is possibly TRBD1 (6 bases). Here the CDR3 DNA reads TGCGCCAGCTGCCGACAGGCGAACACTGAAGCTTTCTTT. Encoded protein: CASCRQANTEAFF.